These 24 T cell receptor beta chains were all obtained from the same sample, sequenced in a study of response to subunit inactivated influenza vaccine. TCRdb reprocessed the RT-PCR reads with MiXCR, giving one entry per CDR3 protein. The data hold hundreds of thousands of distinct CDR3 sequences, with about a sixth observed a single time. The sequencing here drew on PBMCs from blood, taken 11 to 12 days after vaccination. The source of these receptors is a middle-aged man who received an inactivated influenza vaccine.

The V gene is TRBV7-8, the J gene TRBJ2-7, with D possibly being TRBD1 (6 bases). With 9 bases removed from V and 1 base from J, the gap between germline ends came to 13 bases. The germline CDR1 and CDR2 sequences are SGHVS and FQNEAQ. CDR3 length equals 13 residues. The CDR3 loop reads CASGQGTSYEQYF. DNA for the CDR3: TGTGCCAGTGGGCAGGGGACATCCTACGAGCAGTACTTC.

For this clonotype: Sequence at one end of the junction differs from germline and may be a read error. The V gene is TRBV7-8, the J gene TRBJ2-7; the D is unclear. CDR3 length: 12 amino acids. Germline-derived CDR1 and CDR2 are SGHVS and FQNEAQ. The CDR3 bases are TGTGCCAGCAGCATAGCAGGATACGAGCAGTACTTC. Protein: CASSIAGYEQYF.

This clonotype was counted at least ten times. The V call is TRBV29-1, the J call TRBJ1-4, with a weak D call TRBD1 (6 bases). The germline V gene has CDR1 SQVTM and CDR2 ANQGSEA. The CDR3 has 15 residues. V lost 4 bases to trimming and J lost 3 bases, with 15 bases between them. Here the CDR3 reads CSVGGLDSSNEKLFF. The CDR3 region has the DNA TGCAGCGTTGGGGGGCTGGACAGCTCTAATGAAAAACTGTTTTTT.

Note on this clonotype: One end of the junction fails to match germline, which may point to a read error. CDR3 nucleotides: TGTGCTAGCAGTTCTAGGACAACTGGAAACACCATATATTTT. Translated, it gives CASSSRTTGNTIYF. The chain employs TRBV6-5 and TRBJ1-3; the D gene is possibly TRBD1 (5 bases). In germline, CDR1 is MNHEY, CDR2 SVGAGI. The CDR3 covers 14 residues.

In this sample, this clonotype turned up many times. This chain links TRBV29-1 with TRBJ2-5; D unclear. The germline CDR1 and CDR2 sequences are SQVTM and ANQGSEA. With 4 bases removed from V and 5 bases from J, the gap between germline ends came to 8 bases. This CDR3 is 11 amino acids long. CDR3 amino acids: CSVGGMETQYF. CDR3 nucleotide sequence: TGCAGCGTTGGTGGGATGGAGACCCAGTACTTC. Using reference TRBV29-1 and TRBJ2-5 for the parts outside the CDR3, the full variable domain is SAVISQKPSRDICQRGTSLTIQCQVDSQVTMMFWYRQQPGQSLTLIATANQGSEATYESGFVIDKFPISRPNLTFSTLTVSNMSPEDSSIYLCSVGGMETQYFGPGTRLLVL.

This clonotype has more than one count but fewer than ten. The V and J genes are TRBV18 and TRBJ2-7, with D perhaps assigned TRBD1 or TRBD2 (5 bases each). The V gene lost 2 bases and the J gene lost 2 bases, with 19 bases spanning the gap. The germline V gene has CDR1 KGHSH and CDR2 LQKENI. The CDR3 consists of 17 residues. CDR3 protein: CASSPRRSLPGPYEQYF. The CDR3, as DNA: TGTGCCAGCTCACCAAGGAGGTCGCTACCGGGACCCTACGAGCAGTACTTC.

In this sample, this clonotype turned up many times. This sequence joins TRBV7-8 and TRBJ2-2, with D tentatively TRBD1 or TRBD2 (6 bases each). The CDR3 runs 16 residues. Germline CDR1 is SGHVS and CDR2 is FQNEAQ. The ends were cut back, 5 bases at V and 0 bases at J, with 13 bases in the middle. The CDR3 nucleotides are TGTGCCAGCAGCCAGGTGGGGGGCGCGAACACCGGGGAGCTGTTTTTT. It translates to CASSQVGGANTGELFF.

This clonotype has more than one count but fewer than ten. The chain couples TRBV20-1 to TRBJ2-3; 12 bases align to TRBD2. The V gene's germline CDR1 is DFQATT and CDR2 SNEGSKA (reference sequence). The CDR3 extends over 15 amino acids. J lost 5 bases, V lost 5 bases, and 8 bases had no gene match. The DNA of the CDR3 is TGCAGTGCTTTACTAGCGGGGGGCTCGGTAGATACGCAGTATTTT. Protein: CSALLAGGSVDTQYF.

This clonotype was seen a handful of times. The rearrangement links TRBV11-2 to TRBJ2-1; 8 nucleotides align to TRBD1. The CDR3 length is 18 residues. V gave up 5 bases and J gave up 0 bases; unmatched junction bases: 12. In germline, CDR1 is SGHAT, CDR2 FQNNGV. CDR3 protein: CASSAGNRGWSSYNEQFF. The CDR3 region has the DNA TGTGCCAGCAGCGCGGGAAACAGGGGGTGGAGCTCCTACAATGAGCAGTTCTTC.

The chain carries TRBV12-3 or TRBV12-4 and TRBJ2-5; D may be TRBD1 (7 bases). Trimming removed 5 bases at V and 5 bases at J, with 12 bases between. This CDR3 has 13 residues. This CDR3 reads CASSQGGTETQYF. The CDR3 bases are TGTGCCAGCAGTCAGGGGGGTACGGAGACCCAGTACTTC.

The table lists this clonotype with a count of one. The rearrangement uses TRBV18 and TRBJ2-7, with D uncertain. The germline gives CDR1 KGHSH, CDR2 LQKENI. Deletions cut 2 bases from V and 0 bases from J, with 8 bases between. This CDR3 comprises 14 residues. The chain's CDR3 is CASSPMQRSYEQYF. CDR3 nucleotides: TGTGCCAGCTCACCAATGCAGCGCTCCTACGAGCAGTACTTC.

This chain joins TRBV3-1 and TRBJ2-7; TRBD2 might be the D (5 bases). In germline, CDR1 is LGHDT, CDR2 YNNKEL (reference sequence). Trimming shortened V by 1 base and J by 3 bases, and 7 bases separated the two germline ends. The CDR3 contains 13 residues. The CDR3 here is CASSQVGLYEQYF. As DNA, the CDR3 is TGTGCCAGCAGCCAAGTCGGACTCTACGAGCAGTACTTC.

The rearrangement uses TRBV7-2 and TRBJ2-7, with no clear D. Per germline, CDR1 SGHTA and CDR2 FQGNSA. Trimming cost V 2 bases and J 3 bases, with 11 bases left between them. This CDR3 contains 14 residues. CDR3 nucleotides: TGTGCCAGCAGCTTACGGCCGCAAATCTACGAGCAGTACTTC. Translating gives CASSLRPQIYEQYF.

This clonotype was counted only a few times. The chain carries TRBV6-5 and TRBJ2-5; D gene uncertain. The CDR3 is 13 amino acids. The V end was cut by 2 bases, the J end by 7 bases, with 11 bases between. Germline CDR1 reads MNHEY; CDR2 reads SVGAGI. CDR3 amino acids: CASSYSGGWTQYF. CDR3 DNA: TGTGCCAGCAGTTACAGTGGCGGTTGGACCCAGTACTTC.

CDR3: CASSRTLSSIDGYTF. CDR3 DNA sequence: TGTGCCAGCAGCCGGACACTTTCCTCGATCGACGGCTACACCTTC. The rearrangement links TRBV7-9 to TRBJ1-2; the D gene is possibly TRBD1 (5 bases). Trimming left V 5 bases short and J 8 bases short, with 21 bases between. The CDR3 runs to 15 residues. The V gene's germline CDR1 is SEHNR and CDR2 FQNEAQ (reference sequence).

The gene calls are TRBV28 and TRBJ2-5; the D gene is possibly TRBD2 (6 bases). There are 17 residues in the CDR3. The V and J ends lost 3 bases and 0 bases respectively, with 17 bases between them. Germline assignment: CDR1 MDHEN and CDR2 SYDVKM. CDR3 sequence (DNA): TGTGCCAGCAGTTTTGTGGCGGGGCCGGAGGACCAAGAGACCCAGTACTTC. It specifies CASSFVAGPEDQETQYF.

This clonotype was counted at least ten times. The chain is built from TRBV12-3 or TRBV12-4 and TRBJ2-2, with a possible D match to TRBD2 (5 bases). CDR3 size: 16 residues. Trimming removed 6 bases from V and 3 bases from J, with 17 bases in between. The DNA of the CDR3 is TGTGCCAGCAGATACCGAGGGTTGGGCGACACCGGGGAGCTGTTTTTT. This codes for CASRYRGLGDTGELFF.

The rearrangement links TRBV6-2 or TRBV6-3 to TRBJ1-5, with a possible D match to TRBD1 (5 bases). The CDR3 loop spans 17 amino acids. Germline V gene sequence: CDR1 MNHEY, CDR2 SVGEGT. The V gene lost 6 bases and the J gene lost 1 base, with 19 bases spanning the gap. CDR3 protein: CASSPTTGRVSNQPQHF. In nucleotides, the CDR3 is TGTGCCAGCAGCCCTACCACCGGCAGGGTGAGCAATCAGCCCCAGCATTTT.

This chain connects TRBV7-8 to TRBJ1-5, with 8 bases lining up with TRBD1. Germline lookup yields CDR1 SGHVS and CDR2 FQNEAQ. The J segment lost 7 bases and the V segment lost 5 bases, leaving 7 bases of the junction unmatched. The CDR3 consists of 14 residues. The CDR3 is CASSPGQGQQPQHF. CDR3 DNA sequence: TGTGCCAGCAGCCCTGGACAGGGTCAGCAGCCCCAGCATTTT. Together with reference TRBV7-8 and TRBJ1-5, the CDR3 gives the full variable domain: GAGVSQSPRYKVAKRGQDVALRCDPISGHVSLFWYQQALGQGPEFLTYFQNEAQLDKSGLPSDRFFAERPEGSVSTLKIQRTQQEDSAVYLCASSPGQGQQPQHFGDGTRLSIL.

The rearrangement links TRBV5-1 to TRBJ1-1; D may be TRBD1 (6 bases). CDR1 is SGHRS and CDR2 is YFSETQ in the germline V gene. This CDR3 spans 14 amino acids. The V and J ends lost 0 bases and 3 bases respectively, with 9 bases between them. The CDR3 DNA reads as TGCGCCAGCAGCTTGGTAGGGGGATACACTGAAGCTTTCTTT. Translated: CASSLVGGYTEAFF.

The sample holds many counts of this clonotype. The V and J genes are TRBV12-3 or TRBV12-4 and TRBJ1-2; the D gene is possibly TRBD1 (6 bases). Deletions cut 0 bases from V and 8 bases from J, with 13 bases between. The CDR3 has 14 residues. As DNA, the CDR3 is TGTGCCAGCAGTTTAGCTCAGGGGCTGAAAGGCTACACCTTC. As protein: CASSLAQGLKGYTF.

This clonotype has just a few counts. The chain couples TRBV19 to TRBJ2-5; 8 nucleotides match TRBD1. Germline CDR1 is LNHDA and CDR2 is SQIVND (reference sequence). V trimming: 1 base; J trimming: 3 bases; junction bases outside the gene matches: 4. The CDR3 has 15 residues. CDR3 in amino acids: CASSIVGTGKETQYF. CDR3 coding DNA: TGTGCCAGTAGTATAGTAGGGACAGGTAAAGAGACCCAGTACTTC. Full variable domain (outside the CDR3, taken from reference TRBV19 and TRBJ2-5): DGGITQSPKYLFRKEGQNVTLSCEQNLNHDAMYWYRQDPGQGLRLIYYSQIVNDFQKGDIAEGYSVSREKKESFPLTVTSAQKNPTAFYLCASSIVGTGKETQYFGPGTRLLVL.

The rearrangement joins TRBV10-3 to TRBJ1-5, with 7 bases matching TRBD1. The CDR3 totals 18 residues. With 2 bases clipped from V and 5 bases from J, the junction kept 15 bases outside the gene matches. CDR1 and CDR2 from the germline V gene are ENHRY and SYGVKD. This CDR3 is CAISETQGRRSIDQPQHF. The CDR3 nucleotides read TGTGCCATCAGTGAGACACAGGGGCGAAGATCTATCGATCAGCCCCAGCATTTT.

The chain combines TRBV6-2 or TRBV6-3 with TRBJ2-2; D gene uncertain. The length of the CDR3 is 12 residues. Trimming removed 2 bases from V and 7 bases from J, with 5 bases in between. Germline CDR1 and CDR2: MNHEY and SVGEGT. The CDR3 spells CASSYGDGELFF. DNA of the CDR3: TGTGCCAGCAGTTACGGGGACGGGGAGCTGTTTTTT.